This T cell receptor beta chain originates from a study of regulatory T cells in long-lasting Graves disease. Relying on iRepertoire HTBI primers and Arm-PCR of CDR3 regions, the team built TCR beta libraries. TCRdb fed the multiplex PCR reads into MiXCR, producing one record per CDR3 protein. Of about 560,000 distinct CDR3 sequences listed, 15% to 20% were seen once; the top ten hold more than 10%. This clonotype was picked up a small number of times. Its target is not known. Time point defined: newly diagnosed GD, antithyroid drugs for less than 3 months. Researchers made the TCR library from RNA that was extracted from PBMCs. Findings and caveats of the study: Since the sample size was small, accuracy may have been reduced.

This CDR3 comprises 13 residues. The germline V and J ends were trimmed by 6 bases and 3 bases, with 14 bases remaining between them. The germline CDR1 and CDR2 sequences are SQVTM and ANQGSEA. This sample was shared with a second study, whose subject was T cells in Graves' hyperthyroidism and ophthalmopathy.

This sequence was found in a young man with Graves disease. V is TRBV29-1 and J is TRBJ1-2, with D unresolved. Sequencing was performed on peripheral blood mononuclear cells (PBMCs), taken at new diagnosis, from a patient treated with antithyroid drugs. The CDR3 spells CSVPRGVDYGYTF. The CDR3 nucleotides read TGCAGCGTCCCCCGAGGAGTCGACTATGGCTACACCTTC.